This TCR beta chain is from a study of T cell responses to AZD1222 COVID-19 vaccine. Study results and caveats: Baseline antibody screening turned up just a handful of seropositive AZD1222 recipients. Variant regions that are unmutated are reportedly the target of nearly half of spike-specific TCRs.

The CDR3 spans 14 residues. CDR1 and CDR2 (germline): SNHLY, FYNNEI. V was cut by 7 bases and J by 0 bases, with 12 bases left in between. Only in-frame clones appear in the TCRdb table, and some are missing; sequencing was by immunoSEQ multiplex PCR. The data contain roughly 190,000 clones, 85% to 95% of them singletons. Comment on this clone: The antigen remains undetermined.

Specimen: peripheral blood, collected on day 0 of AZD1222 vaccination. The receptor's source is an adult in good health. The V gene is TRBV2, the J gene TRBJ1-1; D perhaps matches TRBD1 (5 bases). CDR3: CASKGGGLNTEAFF. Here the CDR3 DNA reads TGTGCCAGCAAAGGTGGGGGATTGAACACTGAAGCTTTCTTT.